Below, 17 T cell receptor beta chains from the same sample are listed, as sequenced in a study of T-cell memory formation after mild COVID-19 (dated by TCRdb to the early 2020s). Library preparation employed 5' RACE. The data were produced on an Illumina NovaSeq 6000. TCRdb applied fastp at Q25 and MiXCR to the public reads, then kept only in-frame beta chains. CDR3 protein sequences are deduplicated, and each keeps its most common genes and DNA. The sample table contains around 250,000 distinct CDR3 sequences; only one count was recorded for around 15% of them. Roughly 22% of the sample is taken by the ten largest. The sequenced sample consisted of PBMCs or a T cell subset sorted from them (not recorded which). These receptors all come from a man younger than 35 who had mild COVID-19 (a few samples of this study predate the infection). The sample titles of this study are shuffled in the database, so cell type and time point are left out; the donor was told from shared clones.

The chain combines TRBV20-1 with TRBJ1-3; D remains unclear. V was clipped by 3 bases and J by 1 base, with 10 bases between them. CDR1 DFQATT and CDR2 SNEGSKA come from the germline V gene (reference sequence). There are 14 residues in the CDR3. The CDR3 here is CSASPGHSGNTIYF. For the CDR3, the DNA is TGCAGTGCTAGTCCGGGCCATTCTGGAAACACCATATATTTT.

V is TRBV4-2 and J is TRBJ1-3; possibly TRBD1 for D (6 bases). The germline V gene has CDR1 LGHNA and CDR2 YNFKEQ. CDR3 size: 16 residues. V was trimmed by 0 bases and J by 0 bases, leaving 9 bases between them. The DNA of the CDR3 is TGTGCCAGCAGCCAAGAACAGGGCCTCTCTGGAAACACCATATATTTT. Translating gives CASSQEQGLSGNTIYF.

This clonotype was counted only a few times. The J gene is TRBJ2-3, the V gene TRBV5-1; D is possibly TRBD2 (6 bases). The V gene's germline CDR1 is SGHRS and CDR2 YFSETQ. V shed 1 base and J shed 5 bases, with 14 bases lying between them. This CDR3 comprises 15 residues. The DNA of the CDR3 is TGCGCCAGCAGCTTGCGGCGGGGCCTGGGAGATACGCAGTATTTT. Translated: CASSLRRGLGDTQYF.

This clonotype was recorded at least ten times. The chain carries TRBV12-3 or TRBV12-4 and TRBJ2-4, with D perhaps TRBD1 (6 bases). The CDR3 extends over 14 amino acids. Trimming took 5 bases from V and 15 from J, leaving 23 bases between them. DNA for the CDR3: TGTGCCAGCAGTCCCGAGGGACACTTGGACCCCTCGTACTTC. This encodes CASSPEGHLDPSYF.

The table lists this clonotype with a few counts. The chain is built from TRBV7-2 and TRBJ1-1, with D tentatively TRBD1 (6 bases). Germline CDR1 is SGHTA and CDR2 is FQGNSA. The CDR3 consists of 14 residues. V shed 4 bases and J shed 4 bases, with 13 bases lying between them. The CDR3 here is CASSSTGTSTEAFF. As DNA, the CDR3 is TGTGCCAGCAGCTCTACCGGGACAAGCACTGAAGCTTTCTTT. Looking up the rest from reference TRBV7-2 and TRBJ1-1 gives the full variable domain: GAGVSQSPSNKVTEKGKDVELRCDPISGHTALYWYRQSLGQGLEFLIYFQGNSAPDKSGLPSDRFSAERTGGSVSTLTIQRTQQEDSAVYLCASSSTGTSTEAFFGQGTRLTVV.

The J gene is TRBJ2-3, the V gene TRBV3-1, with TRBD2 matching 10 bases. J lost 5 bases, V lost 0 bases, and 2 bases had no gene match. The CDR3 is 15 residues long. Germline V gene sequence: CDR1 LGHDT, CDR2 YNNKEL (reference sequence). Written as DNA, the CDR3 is TGTGCCAGCAGCCAAGAGTCTAGCGGGGGAGATACGCAGTATTTT. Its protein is CASSQESSGGDTQYF.

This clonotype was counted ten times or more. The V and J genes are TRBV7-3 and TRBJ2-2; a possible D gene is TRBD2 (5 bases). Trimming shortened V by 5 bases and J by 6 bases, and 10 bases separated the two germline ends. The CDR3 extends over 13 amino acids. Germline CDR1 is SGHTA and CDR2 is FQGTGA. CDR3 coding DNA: TGTGCCAGCAGCCCATCTAGCTCCGGGGAGCTGTTTTTT. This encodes CASSPSSSGELFF.

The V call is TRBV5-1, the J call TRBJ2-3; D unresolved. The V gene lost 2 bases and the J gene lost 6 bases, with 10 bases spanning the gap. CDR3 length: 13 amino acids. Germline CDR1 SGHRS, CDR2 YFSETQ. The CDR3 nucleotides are TGCGCCAGCAGCTTACAAGCGCTGGATACGCAGTATTTT. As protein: CASSLQALDTQYF.

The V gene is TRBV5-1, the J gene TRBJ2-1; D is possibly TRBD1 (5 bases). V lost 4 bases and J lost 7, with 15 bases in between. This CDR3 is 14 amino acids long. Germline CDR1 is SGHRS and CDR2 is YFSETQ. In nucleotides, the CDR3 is TGCGCCAGCAGCCACGTAGACAGTCGGAATGAGCAGTTCTTC. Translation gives CASSHVDSRNEQFF. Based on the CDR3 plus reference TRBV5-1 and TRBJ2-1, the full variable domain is KAGVTQTPRYLIKTRGQQVTLSCSPISGHRSVSWYQQTPGQGLQFLFEYFSETQRNKGNFPGRFSGRQFSNSRSEMNVSTLELGDSALYLCASSHVDSRNEQFFGPGTRLTVL.

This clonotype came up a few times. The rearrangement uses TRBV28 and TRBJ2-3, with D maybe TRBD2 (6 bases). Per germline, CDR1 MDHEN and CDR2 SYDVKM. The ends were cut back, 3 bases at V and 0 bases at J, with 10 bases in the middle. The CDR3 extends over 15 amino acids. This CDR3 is CASSFGGASTDTQYF. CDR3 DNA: TGTGCCAGCAGTTTCGGCGGGGCGAGCACAGATACGCAGTATTTT.

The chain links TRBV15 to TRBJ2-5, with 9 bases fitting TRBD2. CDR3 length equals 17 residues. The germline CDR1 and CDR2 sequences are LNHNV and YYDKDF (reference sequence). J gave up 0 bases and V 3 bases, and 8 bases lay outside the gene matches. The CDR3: CATSSYPAGGYQETQYF. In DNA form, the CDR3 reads TGTGCCACCAGCAGTTACCCAGCGGGGGGTTACCAAGAGACCCAGTACTTC.

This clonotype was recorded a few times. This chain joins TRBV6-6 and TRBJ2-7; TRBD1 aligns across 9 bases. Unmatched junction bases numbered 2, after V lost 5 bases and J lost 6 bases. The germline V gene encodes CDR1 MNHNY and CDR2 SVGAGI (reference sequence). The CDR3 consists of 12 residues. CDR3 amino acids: CASSGQGREQYF. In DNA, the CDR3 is TGTGCCAGCAGTGGACAGGGGCGCGAGCAGTACTTC.

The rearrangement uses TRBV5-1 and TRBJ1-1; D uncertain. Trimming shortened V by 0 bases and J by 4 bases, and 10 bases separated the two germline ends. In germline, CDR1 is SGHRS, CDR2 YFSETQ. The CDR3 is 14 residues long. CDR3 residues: CASSLDGVRTEAFF. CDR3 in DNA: TGCGCCAGCAGCTTGGATGGGGTCCGCACTGAAGCTTTCTTT.

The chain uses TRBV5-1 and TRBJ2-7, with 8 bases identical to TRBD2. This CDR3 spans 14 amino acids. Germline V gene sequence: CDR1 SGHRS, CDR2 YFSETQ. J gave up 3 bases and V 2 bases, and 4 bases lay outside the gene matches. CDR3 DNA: TGCGCCAGCAGCTTCGGTCGGGGGGGCTACGAGCAGTACTTC. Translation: CASSFGRGGYEQYF.

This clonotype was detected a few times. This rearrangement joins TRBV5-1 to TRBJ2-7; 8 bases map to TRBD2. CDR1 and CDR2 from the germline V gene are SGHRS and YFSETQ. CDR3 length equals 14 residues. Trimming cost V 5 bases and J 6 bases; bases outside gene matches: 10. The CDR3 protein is CASSSGTSHFEQYV. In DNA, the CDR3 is TGCGCCAGCAGTTCCGGGACTAGTCATTTCGAGCAGTACGTC.

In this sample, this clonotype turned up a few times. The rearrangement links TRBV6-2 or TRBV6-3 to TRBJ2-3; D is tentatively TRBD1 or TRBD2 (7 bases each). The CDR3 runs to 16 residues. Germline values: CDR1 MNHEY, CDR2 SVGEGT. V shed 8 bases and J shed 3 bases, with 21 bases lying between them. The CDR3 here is CASRTRGGKRTDTQYF. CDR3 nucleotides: TGTGCCAGCCGAACCAGGGGGGGCAAGAGAACAGATACGCAGTATTTT.

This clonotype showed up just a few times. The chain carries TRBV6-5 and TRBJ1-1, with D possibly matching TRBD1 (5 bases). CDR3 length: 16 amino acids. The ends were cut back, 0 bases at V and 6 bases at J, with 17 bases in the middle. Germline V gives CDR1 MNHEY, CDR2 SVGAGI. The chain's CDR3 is CASSYSGRGIFAEAFF. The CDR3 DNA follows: TGTGCCAGCAGTTACTCAGGGAGGGGAATTTTTGCTGAAGCTTTCTTT.